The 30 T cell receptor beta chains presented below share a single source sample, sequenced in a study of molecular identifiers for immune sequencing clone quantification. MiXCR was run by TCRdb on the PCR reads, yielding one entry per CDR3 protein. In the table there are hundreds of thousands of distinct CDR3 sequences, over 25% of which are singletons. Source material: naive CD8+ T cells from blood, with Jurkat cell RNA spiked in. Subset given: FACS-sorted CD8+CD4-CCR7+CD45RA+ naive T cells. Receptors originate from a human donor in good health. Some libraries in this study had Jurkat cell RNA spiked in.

The CDR3 loop reads CSARDSFPETDNTDTQYF. The CDR3 nucleotides read TGCAGTGCTAGAGATTCTTTTCCGGAGACGGATAACACAGATACGCAGTATTTT. The rearrangement links TRBV20-1 to TRBJ2-3; D gene ambiguous. Trimming cost V 0 bases and J 2 bases, with 21 bases left between them. The CDR3 is made up of 18 amino acids. Germline CDR1 reads DFQATT; CDR2 reads SNEGSKA (reference sequence).

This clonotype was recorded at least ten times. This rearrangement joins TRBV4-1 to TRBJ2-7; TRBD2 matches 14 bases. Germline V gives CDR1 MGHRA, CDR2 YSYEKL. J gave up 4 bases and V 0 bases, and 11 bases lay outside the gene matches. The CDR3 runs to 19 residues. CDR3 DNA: TGCGCCAGCAGCCAAGAGGGCAGACTAGCGGGGGGGATCAGGTACGAGCAGTACTTC. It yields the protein CASSQEGRLAGGIRYEQYF.

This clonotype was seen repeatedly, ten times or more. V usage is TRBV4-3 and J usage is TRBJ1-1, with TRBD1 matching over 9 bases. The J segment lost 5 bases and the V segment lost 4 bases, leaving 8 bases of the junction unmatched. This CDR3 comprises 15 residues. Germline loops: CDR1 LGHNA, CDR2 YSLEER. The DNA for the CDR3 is TGCGCCAGCAGCCTGGGACAGGGTCTGCGAACTGAAGCTTTCTTT. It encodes CASSLGQGLRTEAFF.

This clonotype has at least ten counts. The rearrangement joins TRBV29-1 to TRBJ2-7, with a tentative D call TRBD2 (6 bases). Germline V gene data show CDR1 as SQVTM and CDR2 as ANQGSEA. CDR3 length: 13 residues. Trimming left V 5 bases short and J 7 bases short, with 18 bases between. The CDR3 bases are TGCAGCGTTCCTGGACTGATGGAGGGGGAGCAGTACTTC. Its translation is CSVPGLMEGEQYF.

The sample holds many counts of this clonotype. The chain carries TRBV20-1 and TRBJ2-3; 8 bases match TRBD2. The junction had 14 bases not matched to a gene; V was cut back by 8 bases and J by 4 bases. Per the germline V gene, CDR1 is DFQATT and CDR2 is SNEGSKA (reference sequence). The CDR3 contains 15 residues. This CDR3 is CSPPPGRGEADTQYF. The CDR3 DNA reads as TGCAGTCCACCCCCCGGGAGGGGAGAGGCAGATACGCAGTATTTT.

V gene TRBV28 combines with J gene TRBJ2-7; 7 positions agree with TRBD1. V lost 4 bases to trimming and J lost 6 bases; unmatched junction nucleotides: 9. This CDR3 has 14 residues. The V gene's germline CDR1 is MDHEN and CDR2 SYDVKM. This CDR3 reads CASSSRGLNVEQYF. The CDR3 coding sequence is TGTGCCAGCAGTTCGAGGGGGCTGAACGTCGAGCAGTACTTC.

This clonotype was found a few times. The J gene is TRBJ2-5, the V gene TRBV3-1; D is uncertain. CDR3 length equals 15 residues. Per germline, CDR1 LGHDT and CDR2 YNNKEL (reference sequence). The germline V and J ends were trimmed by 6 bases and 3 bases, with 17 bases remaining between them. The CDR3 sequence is CASSRRTRSEETQYF. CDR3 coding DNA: TGTGCCAGCAGTCGAAGGACCAGATCGGAAGAGACCCAGTACTTC.

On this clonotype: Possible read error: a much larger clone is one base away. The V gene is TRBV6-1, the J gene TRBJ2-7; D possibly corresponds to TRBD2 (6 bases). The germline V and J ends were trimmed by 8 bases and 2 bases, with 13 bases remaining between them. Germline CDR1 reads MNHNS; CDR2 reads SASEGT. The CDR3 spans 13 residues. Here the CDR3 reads CASGWTGAYEQYF. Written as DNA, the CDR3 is TGTGCCAGCGGATGGACGGGAGCCTACGAGCAGTACTTC.

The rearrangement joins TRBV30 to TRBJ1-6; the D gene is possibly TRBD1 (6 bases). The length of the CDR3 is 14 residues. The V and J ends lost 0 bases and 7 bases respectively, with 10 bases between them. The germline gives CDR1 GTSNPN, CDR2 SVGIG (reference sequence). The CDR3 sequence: CAWSVVGGNSPLHF. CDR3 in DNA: TGTGCCTGGAGTGTAGTAGGGGGAAATTCACCCCTCCACTTT.

As DNA, the CDR3 is TGTGCCAGCAGTTGGACAGATAAAATGAACACTGAAGCTTTCTTT. This encodes CASSWTDKMNTEAFF. The chain employs TRBV5-3 and TRBJ1-1; maybe TRBD1 (6 bases). TRBV5-3 is noted as an ORF with a role that remains uncertain. This CDR3 region has 15 residues. V lost 8 bases and J lost 0, with 17 bases in between.

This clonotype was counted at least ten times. The chain's CDR3 is CASSPTETNIGPQHF. For the CDR3, the DNA is TGTGCCAGCAGCCCGACTGAAACTAACATCGGCCCCCAGCATTTT. The chain combines TRBV28 with TRBJ1-5; D is uncertain. V lost 6 bases to trimming and J lost 10 bases, with 22 bases between them. CDR3 length: 15 amino acids. Germline CDR1 is MDHEN and CDR2 is SYDVKM.

CDR3 residues: CASSSLGASAAFF. The CDR3 nucleotides are TGTGCCAGCAGTTCACTAGGCGCGTCTGCAGCTTTCTTT. This chain joins TRBV27 and TRBJ1-1, with no clear D. Germline values: CDR1 MNHEY, CDR2 SMNVEV (reference sequence). V gave up 4 bases and J gave up 10 bases, with 16 bases separating them. The CDR3 is made up of 13 amino acids.

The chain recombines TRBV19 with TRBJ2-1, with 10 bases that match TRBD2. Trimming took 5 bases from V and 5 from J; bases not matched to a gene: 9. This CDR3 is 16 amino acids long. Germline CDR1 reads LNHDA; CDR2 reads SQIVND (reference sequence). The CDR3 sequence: CASSHPAGGTNNEQFF. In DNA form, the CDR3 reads TGTGCCAGTAGTCACCCAGCGGGAGGGACAAACAATGAGCAGTTCTTC.

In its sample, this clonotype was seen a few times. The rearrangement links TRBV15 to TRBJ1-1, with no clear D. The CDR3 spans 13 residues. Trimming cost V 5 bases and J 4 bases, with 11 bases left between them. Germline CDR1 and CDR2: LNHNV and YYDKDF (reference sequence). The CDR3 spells CATSSGAGTEAFF. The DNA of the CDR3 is TGTGCCACCAGCTCGGGAGCGGGCACTGAAGCTTTCTTT.

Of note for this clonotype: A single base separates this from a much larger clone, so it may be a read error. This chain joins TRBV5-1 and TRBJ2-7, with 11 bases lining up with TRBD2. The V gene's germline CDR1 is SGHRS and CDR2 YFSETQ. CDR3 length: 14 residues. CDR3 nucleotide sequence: TGCGCCAGCCGACTAGCGGGGAAGGGCTACGAGAAGTACTTC. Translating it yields CASRLAGKGYEKYF.

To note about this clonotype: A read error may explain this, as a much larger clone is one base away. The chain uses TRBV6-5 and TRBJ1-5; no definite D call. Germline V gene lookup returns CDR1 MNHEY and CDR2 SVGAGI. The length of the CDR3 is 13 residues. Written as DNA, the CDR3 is TGTGCCGGCAGTTACTCGACCTCTTCAGCCCAGCATTTT. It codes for CAGSYSTSSAQHF.

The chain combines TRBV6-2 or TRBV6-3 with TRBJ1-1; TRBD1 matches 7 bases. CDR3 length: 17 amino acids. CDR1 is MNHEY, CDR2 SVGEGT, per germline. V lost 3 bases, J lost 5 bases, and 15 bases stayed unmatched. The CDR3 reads CASSYPNRQGEWTEAFF. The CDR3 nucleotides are TGTGCCAGCAGTTATCCGAACCGTCAGGGGGAGTGGACTGAAGCTTTCTTT.

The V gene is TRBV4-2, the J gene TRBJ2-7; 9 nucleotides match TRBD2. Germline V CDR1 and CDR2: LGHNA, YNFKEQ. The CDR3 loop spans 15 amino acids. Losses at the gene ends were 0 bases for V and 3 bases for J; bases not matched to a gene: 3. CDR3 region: CASSQELAGHYEQYF. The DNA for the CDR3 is TGTGCCAGCAGCCAAGAACTAGCGGGCCACTACGAGCAGTACTTC.

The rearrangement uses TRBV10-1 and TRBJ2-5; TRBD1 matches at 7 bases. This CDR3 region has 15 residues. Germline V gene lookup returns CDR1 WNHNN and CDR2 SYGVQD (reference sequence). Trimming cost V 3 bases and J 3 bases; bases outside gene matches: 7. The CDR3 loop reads CASSDPRDSKETQYF. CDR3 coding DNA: TGCGCCAGCAGTGATCCCCGGGACAGTAAAGAGACCCAGTACTTC.

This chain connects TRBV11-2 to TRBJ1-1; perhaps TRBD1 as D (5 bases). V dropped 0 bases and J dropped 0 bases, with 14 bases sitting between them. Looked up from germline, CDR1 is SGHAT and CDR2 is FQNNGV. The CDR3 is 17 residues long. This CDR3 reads CASSLERSGYMNTEAFF. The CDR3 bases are TGTGCCAGCAGCTTAGAAAGGTCAGGGTACATGAACACTGAAGCTTTCTTT.

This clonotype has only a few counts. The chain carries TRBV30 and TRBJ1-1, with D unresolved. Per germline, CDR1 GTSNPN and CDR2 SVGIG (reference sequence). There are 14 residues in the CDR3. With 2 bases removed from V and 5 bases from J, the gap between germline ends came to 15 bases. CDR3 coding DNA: TGTGCCTGGAGTCCCTCTGGGCAGGTAACTGAAGCTTTCTTT. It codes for CAWSPSGQVTEAFF.

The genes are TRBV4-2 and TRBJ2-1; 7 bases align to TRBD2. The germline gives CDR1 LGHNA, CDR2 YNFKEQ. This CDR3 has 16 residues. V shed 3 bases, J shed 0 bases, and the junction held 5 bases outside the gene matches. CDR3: CASSQSSGHSYNEQFF. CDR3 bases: TGTGCCAGCAGCCAGTCTAGCGGCCACTCCTACAATGAGCAGTTCTTC.

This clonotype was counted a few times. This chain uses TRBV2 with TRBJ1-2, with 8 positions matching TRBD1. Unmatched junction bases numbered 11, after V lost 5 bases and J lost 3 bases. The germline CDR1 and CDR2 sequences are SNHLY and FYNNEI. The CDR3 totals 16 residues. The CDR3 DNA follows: TGTGCCAGCAGTATCGATGGACAGGGTTTATACTATGGCTACACCTTC. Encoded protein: CASSIDGQGLYYGYTF.

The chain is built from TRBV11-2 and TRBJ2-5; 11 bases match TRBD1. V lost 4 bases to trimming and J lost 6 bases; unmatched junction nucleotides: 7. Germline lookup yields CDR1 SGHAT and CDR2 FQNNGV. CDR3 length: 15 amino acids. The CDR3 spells CASSSGQGARQTQYF. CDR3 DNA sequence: TGTGCCAGCAGCTCCGGACAGGGGGCACGGCAGACCCAGTACTTC. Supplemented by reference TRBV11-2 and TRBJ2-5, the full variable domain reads EAGVAQSPRYKIIEKRQSVAFWCNPISGHATLYWYQQILGQGPKLLIQFQNNGVVDDSQLPKDRFSAERLKGVDSTLKIQPAKLEDSAVYLCASSSGQGARQTQYFGPGTRLLVL.

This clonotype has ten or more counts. For the CDR3, the DNA is TGCAGTGCTAGAGTAGGGGCGGGAGGCGCAACTAGCACAGATACGCAGTATTTT. Protein product: CSARVGAGGATSTDTQYF. The chain employs TRBV20-1 and TRBJ2-3, with TRBD2 matching over 8 bases. Germline V gene lookup returns CDR1 DFQATT and CDR2 SNEGSKA (reference sequence). The ends lost 1 base at V and 0 bases at J; junction bases unmatched: 12. CDR3 length: 18 residues.

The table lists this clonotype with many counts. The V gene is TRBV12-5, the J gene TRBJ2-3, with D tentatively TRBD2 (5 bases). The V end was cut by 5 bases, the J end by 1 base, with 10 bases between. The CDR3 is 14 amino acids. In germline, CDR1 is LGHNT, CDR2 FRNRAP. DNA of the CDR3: TGTGCTAGTGGTCCGGGATATGGCACAGATACGCAGTATTTT. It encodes CASGPGYGTDTQYF.

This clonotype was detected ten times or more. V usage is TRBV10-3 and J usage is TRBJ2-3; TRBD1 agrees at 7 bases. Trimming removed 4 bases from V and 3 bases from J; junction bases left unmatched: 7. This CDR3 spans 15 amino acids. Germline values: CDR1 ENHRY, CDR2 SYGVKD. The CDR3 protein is CAISGDRAGTDTQYF. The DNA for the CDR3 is TGTGCCATCAGTGGAGACAGGGCCGGTACAGATACGCAGTATTTT.

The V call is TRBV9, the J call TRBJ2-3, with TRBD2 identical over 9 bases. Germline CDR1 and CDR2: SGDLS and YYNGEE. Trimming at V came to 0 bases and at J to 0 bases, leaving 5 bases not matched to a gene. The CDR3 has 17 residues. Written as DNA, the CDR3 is TGTGCCAGCAGCGTAGGAGCGGGAGGACTTAGCACAGATACGCAGTATTTT. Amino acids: CASSVGAGGLSTDTQYF.

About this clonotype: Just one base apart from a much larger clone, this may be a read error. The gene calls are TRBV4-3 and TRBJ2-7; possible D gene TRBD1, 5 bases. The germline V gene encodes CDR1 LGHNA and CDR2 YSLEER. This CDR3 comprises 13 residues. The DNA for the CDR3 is TGCGCCAGCCGCCAAGGGGTAGCCTACGAGCAGTACTTC. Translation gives CASRQGVAYEQYF.

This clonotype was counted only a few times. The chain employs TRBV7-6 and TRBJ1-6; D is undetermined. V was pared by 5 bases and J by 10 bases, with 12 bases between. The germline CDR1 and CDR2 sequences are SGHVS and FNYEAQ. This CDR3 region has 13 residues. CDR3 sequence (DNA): TGTGCCAGCAGCGACGGACCGTTCTCACCCCTCCACTTT. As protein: CASSDGPFSPLHF.